This T cell receptor (beta chain) was obtained from a study of T-cell memory formation after mild COVID-19. Study-wide results and caveats: Clonal second-wave expansions that peaked on day 37 had unconfirmed SARS-CoV-2 specificity. Clones that got smaller from day 15 to 85 had even CD4/CD8, while clones growing later tipped toward CD4+.

The V end was cut by 6 bases, the J end by 4 bases, with 12 bases between. The CDR3 extends over 13 amino acids. Concerning this clonotype: Its specificity is unknown.

One entry per CDR3 protein, called by TCRdb with MiXCR from the 5' RACE reads. The sample holds roughly 110,000 distinct CDR3 sequences, under 15% seen once. The V call is TRBV12-3 or TRBV12-4, the J call TRBJ1-1; D is perhaps TRBD1 (6 bases). Sequenced: PBMCs or a T cell subset sorted from them (not recorded which). This TCR was recovered from a man aged 18-30 years who had mild COVID-19 (a few samples of this study predate the infection). Cell type and time point are not known. DNA of the CDR3: TGTGCCAGCAGGACAGGCCCCGTCACTGAAGCTTTCTTT. It codes for CASRTGPVTEAFF.